The entry that follows covers one T cell receptor beta chain sequence. Its cognate antigen is unknown. The trim removed 7 bases at V and 6 bases at J, leaving 7 bases unmatched. CDR1 is SGHAT, CDR2 FQNNGV, per germline. This CDR3 region has 13 residues. Patients with a history of autoimmune disease or on systemic immunosuppression were excluded. Blood sampling was done at baseline, cycle 4 day 1, and cycle 7 day 1. Sequencing used immunoSEQ multiplex PCR; TCRdb keeps in-frame clones, though not all of them. This sample yields about 61,000 clones, of which 90% are seen a single time; around 1.9% belongs to the top ten. The data belong to a study of OX40 agonist ivuxolimab in advanced cancers. On the study more broadly: Partial responses were observed in three patients, of whom one had hepatocellular carcinoma and two had cutaneous melanoma.

Overall study results and limits: The investigators did not determine what antigen specificity the expanded peripheral T cells had.

The rearrangement joins TRBV11-2 to TRBJ2-7; 9 bases are a match to TRBD1. The sequence derives from an adult with an advanced solid tumor such as melanoma, head and neck, liver or kidney cancer. The source material was CD4+ or CD8+ T cells sorted from blood, sampled in a trial of the OX40 agonist ivuxolimab. The CDR3 DNA sequence: TGTGCCAGCACCGGGACAGGGTTCGGCGAGCAGTACTTC. It is translated as CASTGTGFGEQYF.